This T cell receptor beta chain emerged from a study of identifying expanded T cells in peripheral blood. Regarding the study as a whole: Over approximately two and four weeks, about 15 and 19 clones changed, versus approximately 1.1 between replicates.

The germline CDR1 and CDR2 sequences are SGHRS and YFSETQ. Trimming left V 4 bases short and J 0 bases short, with 8 bases between. CDR3 length: 14 amino acids. Repertoires were generated with immunoSEQ multiplex PCR, while TCRdb's copy carries only in-frame clones and drops some. This sample carries over 100,000 clones, 88% of them seen once, and the ten largest clones take around 8.2%. About this clone itself: As yet, its antigen is unknown.

V and J are TRBV5-1 and TRBJ2-4; TRBD1 or TRBD2 may be the D gene (5 bases each). Specimen: blood. The clonotype comes from a person aged 18 to 75 in good health. CDR3 in DNA: TGCGCCAGCAGCCCAGGGAGAGCCAAAAACATTCAGTACTTC. It is translated as CASSPGRAKNIQYF.